This entry is about one T cell receptor (beta chain). No cognate antigen has been identified for it. No per-base quality is available; no much larger clone lies one base away. The data were obtained in a study of technical replicates of blood from several donors (dated by TCRdb to the late 2010s). Ends trimmed: V by 4 bases, J by 7 bases; bases unmatched to a gene: 4. For CDR1 and CDR2, the germline V gene lists SGHDT and YYEEEE. The CDR3 sequence holds 13 residues, the cysteine and phenylalanine included. Only the CDR3 region is kept as DNA, spanning 39 bases read in frame from base 1. Library preparation was by the immunoSEQ multiplex PCR assay. Held by TCRdb, this immuneACCESS table contains in-frame sequences only and omits some clones. Under half of the omission traces to an unresolved V gene where checked; the cause of the rest is unknown. Here the sample has under 70,000 clones; roughly 92% occur a single time. The ten top clones hold about 0.4% of the sample.

Sequencing was performed on T cells isolated from PBMCs. The source of this sequence is a human donor in good health. The V and J segments used are TRBV5-6 and TRBJ2-1, and 8 junction bases match TRBD2. The CDR3 region has the sequence CASSPRLANEQFF. The bases are TGTGCCAGCAGCCCGCGACTAGCGAATGAGCAGTTCTTC.